Shown below are 23 T cell receptor beta chains from a single sample sequenced in a study of T-cell memory formation after mild COVID-19. MiXCR was run by TCRdb on the 5' RACE reads, yielding one entry per CDR3 protein. The sample carries about 600,000 distinct CDR3 sequences, about a fifth recorded once. Sequencing was carried out using PBMCs or a T cell subset sorted from them (not recorded which). The receptors here all came from an adult woman who had mild COVID-19 (a few samples of this study predate the infection). Cell type and time point are not known.

J is TRBJ1-1 and V is TRBV29-1; 7 positions match TRBD1. This CDR3 contains 14 residues. Trimming cost V 5 bases and J 2 bases; bases outside gene matches: 8. From germline, CDR1 is SQVTM and CDR2 ANQGSEA. The CDR3 coding sequence is TGCAGCGTTCGCATGTCAGGGGGTAACACTGAAGCTTTCTTT. The encoded protein is CSVRMSGGNTEAFF.

This clonotype was seen more than once but under ten times. The chain joins TRBV4-3 to TRBJ2-7, with 8 bases lining up with TRBD2. This CDR3 has 15 residues. Germline-derived CDR1 and CDR2 are LGHNA and YSLEER. Trimming cost V 3 bases and J 2 bases; bases outside gene matches: 6. CDR3 protein: CASSQGLVVPYEQYF. The CDR3 region has the DNA TGCGCCAGCAGCCAGGGACTAGTCGTACCCTACGAGCAGTACTTC.

V is TRBV3-1 and J is TRBJ1-1; D is uncertain. The CDR3 consists of 16 residues. CDR1 and CDR2 from the germline V gene are LGHDT and YNNKEL (reference sequence). V was pared by 2 bases and J by 0 bases, with 13 bases between. CDR3 sequence (DNA): TGTGCCAGCAGCCAATTAGTTGGCAGCATGAACACTGAAGCTTTCTTT. Its translation is CASSQLVGSMNTEAFF.

The DNA of the CDR3 is TGCAGTGCTAGAGGCGGCAGGGGGACACACCAGCCCCAGCATTTT. Translated, it gives CSARGGRGTHQPQHF. The rearrangement uses TRBV20-1 and TRBJ1-5, with TRBD1 identical over 7 bases. Losses at the gene ends were 1 base for V and 7 bases for J; bases not matched to a gene: 10. The CDR3 has 15 amino acids. Germline values: CDR1 DFQATT, CDR2 SNEGSKA (reference sequence).

This clonotype has only a few counts. The chain couples TRBV5-5 to TRBJ1-3; no clear D. From germline, CDR1 is SGHKS and CDR2 YYEKEE (reference sequence). The CDR3 length is 15 residues. V was pared by 7 bases and J by 0 bases, with 14 bases between. CDR3 sequence: CASYPSTYSGNTIYF. The CDR3 coding sequence is TGTGCCAGCTACCCGTCGACTTACTCTGGAAACACCATATATTTT.

The chain combines TRBV4-2 with TRBJ1-2; perhaps TRBD1 as D (6 bases). The V end lost 0 bases, the J end lost 6 bases, and 14 bases lay between the germline ends. Per germline, CDR1 LGHNA and CDR2 YNFKEQ. The CDR3 runs to 15 residues. The DNA of the CDR3 is TGTGCCAGCAGCCAAGAGGGCAGGGGATGGGATGGCTACACCTTC. This gives the protein CASSQEGRGWDGYTF.

The chain is built from TRBV10-3 and TRBJ2-1, with 14 bases identical to TRBD2. Germline V gene sequence: CDR1 ENHRY, CDR2 SYGVKD. The CDR3 spans 16 residues. J gave up 7 bases and V 8 bases, and 10 bases lay outside the gene matches. The CDR3 loop is CAIARLAGGPGNEQFF. The CDR3 DNA reads TGTGCCATCGCCCGACTAGCGGGAGGGCCGGGGAATGAGCAGTTCTTC.

This clonotype was recorded a few times. J is TRBJ1-5 and V is TRBV2; D is unresolved. This CDR3 contains 14 residues. V was cut by 3 bases and J by 6 bases, with 12 bases left in between. Germline assignment: CDR1 SNHLY and CDR2 FYNNEI. CDR3 residues: CASSENLGSQPQHF. CDR3 nucleotides: TGTGCCAGCAGTGAGAATTTGGGGTCTCAGCCCCAGCATTTT.

The chain links TRBV4-1 to TRBJ2-5; 12 nucleotides agree with TRBD1. Trimming took 1 base from V and 4 from J; bases not matched to a gene: 1. Germline V gene sequence: CDR1 MGHRA, CDR2 YSYEKL. CDR3 length: 15 amino acids. This CDR3 is CASSQGDRGRETQYF. The CDR3 DNA sequence: TGCGCCAGCAGCCAAGGGGACAGGGGGCGAGAGACCCAGTACTTC.

This sequence joins TRBV2 and TRBJ1-2; TRBD1 aligns across 7 bases. Looked up from germline, CDR1 is SNHLY and CDR2 is FYNNEI. The CDR3 has 15 amino acids. Trimming cost V 4 bases and J 6 bases; bases outside gene matches: 11. Here the CDR3 DNA reads TGTGCCAGCAGTGGTAGTCACAGGGGATCGAATGGCTACACCTTC. This encodes CASSGSHRGSNGYTF.

A few counts support this clonotype. The gene calls are TRBV7-8 and TRBJ1-1; 7 positions match TRBD1. Per the germline V gene, CDR1 is SGHVS and CDR2 is FQNEAQ. V trimming: 5 bases; J trimming: 1 base; junction bases outside the gene matches: 10. This CDR3 contains 16 residues. CDR3: CASSPQPGQTNTEAFF. The CDR3 bases are TGTGCCAGCAGCCCGCAGCCGGGACAGACGAACACTGAAGCTTTCTTT.

This clonotype appeared a few times. The chain is built from TRBV7-2 and TRBJ2-1; tentative D call: TRBD2 (6 bases). Between the trimmed V and J ends, which lost 5 bases and 4 bases, there was a span of 15 bases. The CDR3 has 15 residues. Germline CDR1 SGHTA, CDR2 FQGNSA. CDR3: CASSRTGLEYNEQFF. The CDR3 DNA reads as TGTGCCAGCAGCCGGACGGGACTGGAATACAATGAGCAGTTCTTC.

This rearrangement joins TRBV12-3 or TRBV12-4 to TRBJ1-5, with a tentative D call TRBD1 (6 bases). The CDR3 has 13 residues. V was trimmed by 6 bases and J by 3 bases, leaving 9 bases between them. The CDR3 DNA follows: TGTGCCAGCAGATGGACAGACAATCAGCCCCAGCATTTT. Its translation is CASRWTDNQPQHF.

The chain couples TRBV6-1 to TRBJ2-7, with 9 positions matching TRBD1. CDR1 and CDR2 (germline): MNHNS, SASEGT. V shed 6 bases and J 7 bases; nucleotides not matched to a gene: 7. The CDR3 length is 13 residues. The CDR3 DNA reads as TGTGCCAGCAGGGCCGGGACAGGGTCGGAGCAGTACTTC. Protein sequence: CASRAGTGSEQYF.

The V gene is TRBV4-3, the J gene TRBJ2-5; D is unresolved. The germline CDR1 and CDR2 sequences are LGHNA and YSLEER. The CDR3 is 15 amino acids. V was pared by 4 bases and J by 5 bases, with 17 bases between. The CDR3, as DNA: TGCGCCAGCAGCCCCCTAGGTACTATTGGGGAGACCCAGTACTTC. Translating gives CASSPLGTIGETQYF.

The V gene is TRBV18, the J gene TRBJ1-5, with D unresolved. V shed 6 bases and J shed 5 bases, with 11 bases lying between them. The CDR3 covers 13 residues. Germline V gene sequence: CDR1 KGHSH, CDR2 LQKENI. The CDR3 DNA is TGTGCCAGCTCCCCCCAGAACGATCAGCCCCAGCATTTT. It specifies CASSPQNDQPQHF. The full variable domain, completed using reference TRBV18 and TRBJ1-5, is NAGVMQNPRHLVRRRGQEARLRCSPMKGHSHVYWYRQLPEEGLKFMVYLQKENIIDESGMPKERFSAEFPKEGPSILRIQQVVRGDSAAYFCASSPQNDQPQHFGDGTRLSIL.

The chain is built from TRBV4-1 and TRBJ2-1, with 13 bases that match TRBD2. The V gene's germline CDR1 is MGHRA and CDR2 YSYEKL. The CDR3 is 15 residues long. The V segment lost 2 bases and the J segment 14 bases; nucleotides outside the gene matches: 9. The CDR3 here is CASSQPTTSGGTKFF. DNA of the CDR3: TGCGCCAGCAGCCAACCGACGACTAGCGGGGGGACGAAGTTCTTC.

This clonotype was observed many times. In nucleotides, the CDR3 is TGCAGTGCTAGAGGTTGGGGGAGTACAGATACGCAGTATTTT. The encoded protein is CSARGWGSTDTQYF. The chain carries TRBV20-1 and TRBJ2-3, with D perhaps TRBD1 or TRBD2 (5 bases each). Trimming shortened V by 1 base and J by 3 bases, and 11 bases separated the two germline ends. Per germline, CDR1 DFQATT and CDR2 SNEGSKA (reference sequence). CDR3 length: 14 residues.

This chain links TRBV4-1 with TRBJ2-7; maybe TRBD2 (5 bases). Germline lookup yields CDR1 MGHRA and CDR2 YSYEKL. The CDR3 is 14 amino acids. Trimming shortened V by 0 bases and J by 3 bases, and 9 bases separated the two germline ends. This chain's CDR3 is CASSQDRDDYEQYF. The CDR3 coding sequence is TGCGCCAGCAGCCAAGATCGGGATGACTACGAGCAGTACTTC.

This clonotype appeared a few times. The chain links TRBV7-2 to TRBJ1-1; D is unclear. Germline lookup yields CDR1 SGHTA and CDR2 FQGNSA. The CDR3 runs 16 residues. V gave up 3 bases and J gave up 1 base, with 15 bases separating them. The chain's CDR3 is CASSLVPGSKNTEAFF. The CDR3 DNA reads as TGTGCCAGCAGCTTGGTGCCGGGCTCAAAGAACACTGAAGCTTTCTTT.

V is TRBV24-1 and J is TRBJ2-2; D is possibly TRBD1 or TRBD2 (7 bases each). Germline loops: CDR1 KGHDR, CDR2 SFDVKD. Trimming removed 9 bases from V and 7 bases from J, with 17 bases in between. The CDR3 totals 14 residues. The CDR3 sequence: CATQDRQRGGELFF. For the CDR3, the DNA is TGTGCCACCCAGGACAGGCAGCGGGGCGGGGAGCTGTTTTTT.

The CDR3 loop reads CASSPVLSGEQYF. The CDR3 DNA reads as TGTGCCAGCAGCCCGGTATTGTCGGGGGAGCAGTACTTC. The chain is built from TRBV7-9 and TRBJ2-7; TRBD2 is a possible D gene (5 bases). The germline gives CDR1 SEHNR, CDR2 FQNEAQ (reference sequence). Trimming removed 5 bases from V and 7 bases from J, with 15 bases in between. The CDR3 covers 13 residues.

The chain links TRBV25-1 to TRBJ1-3; TRBD1 is a possible D gene (5 bases). Trimming stripped 6 bases from V and 4 bases from J, with 10 bases between. The CDR3 is 13 residues long. Germline V gene sequence: CDR1 MGHDK, CDR2 SYGVNS. DNA of the CDR3: TGTGCCAGCAGAGAAGGGACGGGAAACACCATATATTTT. Protein sequence: CASREGTGNTIYF. Together with reference TRBV25-1 and TRBJ1-3, the CDR3 gives the full variable domain: EADIYQTPRYLVIGTGKKITLECSQTMGHDKMYWYQQDPGMELHLIHYSYGVNSTEKGDLSSESTVSRIRTEHFPLTLESARPSHTSQYLCASREGTGNTIYFGEGSWLTVV.